This TCR beta chain was obtained from a study of T cell responses to AZD1222 COVID-19 vaccine. Trimming removed 5 bases from V and 0 bases from J; junction bases left unmatched: 14. Germline CDR1 is SGHTS and CDR2 is YDEGEE. The CDR3 length is 18 residues. Overall study findings and caveats: Vaccine-related CD4 TCRs covered spike, predominating at 160-218 and 743-854. Researchers took repertoire samples only after the peak T cell response had come. It should be noted that donors were predominantly white British and more often female, and clonal diversity was possibly underestimated.

Assay: immunoSEQ multiplex PCR; the TCRdb copy retains only in-frame clones and omits some. The table shows 60,000 to 90,000 clones, with roughly 80% occurring only once. About this clone: Its target is unknown.

This specimen consisted of peripheral blood, obtained 28 days after the second dose of the MenACWY control vaccine. The source is an adult who received the MenACWY meningococcal vaccine as a control. This rearrangement joins TRBV5-8 to TRBJ1-3; 7 positions agree with TRBD1. The CDR3 loop reads CASRQTGVHSSSGNTIYF. The DNA for the CDR3 is TGTGCCAGCAGACAAACAGGGGTTCACTCGAGCTCTGGAAACACCATATATTTT.